The present entry profiles one T cell receptor beta chain with its context. Profiling relied on immunoSEQ multiplex PCR, and the TCRdb table lists in-frame clones only, not all of them. In the table there are around 290,000 clones, more than 75% of which are singletons. This CDR3 region has 15 residues. The V gene lost 2 bases and the J gene lost 5 bases, with 16 bases spanning the gap. CDR1 ENHRY and CDR2 SYGVKD come from the germline V gene. This specimen belongs to a study of blood T cell repertoires in COVID-19. This chain links TRBV10-3 with TRBJ2-7; D is perhaps TRBD1 (6 bases). The material sequenced was PBMCs or T cells enriched from blood (not recorded which). This TCR derives from a woman younger than 30 who had recovered from COVID-19. CDR3 nucleotides: TGTGCCATCAGTGAGCGGCAGGGGAATAAGGACGAGCAGTACTTC. Amino acids: CAISERQGNKDEQYF.